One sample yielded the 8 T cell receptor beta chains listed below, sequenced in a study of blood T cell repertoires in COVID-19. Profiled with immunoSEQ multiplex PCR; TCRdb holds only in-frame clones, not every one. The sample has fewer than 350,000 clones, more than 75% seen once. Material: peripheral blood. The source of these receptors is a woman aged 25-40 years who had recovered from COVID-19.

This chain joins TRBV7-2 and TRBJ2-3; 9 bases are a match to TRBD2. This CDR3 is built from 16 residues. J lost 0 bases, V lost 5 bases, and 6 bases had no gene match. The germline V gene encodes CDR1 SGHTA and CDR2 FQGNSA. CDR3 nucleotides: TGTGCCAGCAGCCCCCTCCTAGCGGGGAGCACAGATACGCAGTATTTT. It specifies CASSPLLAGSTDTQYF.

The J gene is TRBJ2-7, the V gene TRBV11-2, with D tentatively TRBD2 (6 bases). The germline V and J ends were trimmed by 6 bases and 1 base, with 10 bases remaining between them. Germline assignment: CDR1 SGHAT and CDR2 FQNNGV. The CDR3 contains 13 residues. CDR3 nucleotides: TGTGCCAGCAGAAGCGGGCCTTCCTACGAGCAGTACTTC. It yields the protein CASRSGPSYEQYF.

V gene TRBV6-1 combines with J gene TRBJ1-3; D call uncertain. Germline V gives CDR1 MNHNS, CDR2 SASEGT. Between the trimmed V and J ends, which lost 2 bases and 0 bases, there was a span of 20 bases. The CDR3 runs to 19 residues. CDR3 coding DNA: TGTGCCAGCAGTGAACGCTCTTACACAGAAAGGTACTCTGGAAACACCATATATTTT. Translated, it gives CASSERSYTERYSGNTIYF.

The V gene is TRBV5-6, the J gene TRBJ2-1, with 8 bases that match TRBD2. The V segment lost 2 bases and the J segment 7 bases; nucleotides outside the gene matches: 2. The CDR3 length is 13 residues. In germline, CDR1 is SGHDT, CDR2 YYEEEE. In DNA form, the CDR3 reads TGTGCCAGCAGCTTACTAGCGGCGAATGAGCAGTTCTTC. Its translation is CASSLLAANEQFF.

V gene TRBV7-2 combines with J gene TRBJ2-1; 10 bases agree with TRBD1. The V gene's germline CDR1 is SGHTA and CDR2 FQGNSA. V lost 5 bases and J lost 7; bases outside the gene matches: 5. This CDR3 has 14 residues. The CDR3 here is CASSPTGGLNEQFF. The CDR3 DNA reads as TGTGCCAGCAGCCCGACAGGGGGCTTGAATGAGCAGTTCTTC.

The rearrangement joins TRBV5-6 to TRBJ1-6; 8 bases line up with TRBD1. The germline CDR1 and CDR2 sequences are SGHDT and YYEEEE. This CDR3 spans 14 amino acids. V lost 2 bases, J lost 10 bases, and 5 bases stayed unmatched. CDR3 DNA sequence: TGTGCCAGCAGCTTTTACACAGGGGGATCACCCCTCCACTTT. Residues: CASSFYTGGSPLHF.

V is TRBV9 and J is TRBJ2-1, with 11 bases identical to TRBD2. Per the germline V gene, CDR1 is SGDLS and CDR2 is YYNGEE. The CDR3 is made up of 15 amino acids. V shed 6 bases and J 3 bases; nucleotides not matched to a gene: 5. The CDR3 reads CASTKTSGSYNEQFF. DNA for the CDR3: TGTGCCAGCACCAAAACTAGCGGGAGCTACAATGAGCAGTTCTTC.

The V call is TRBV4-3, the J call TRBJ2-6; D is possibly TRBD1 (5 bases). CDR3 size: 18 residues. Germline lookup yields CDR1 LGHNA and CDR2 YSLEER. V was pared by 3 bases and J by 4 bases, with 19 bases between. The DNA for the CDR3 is TGCGCCAGCAGCCAGTATGGAGCAGGGTCCACCGGGGCCAACGTCCTGACTTTC. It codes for CASSQYGAGSTGANVLTF.